A single sample is the source of the 29 T cell receptor beta chains below, sequenced in a study of blood T cell repertoires in COVID-19 (TCRdb year 2020). Preparation of the library involved the immunoSEQ multiplex PCR assay. TCRdb limited this immuneACCESS table to in-frame rearrangements with V and J called. A share of clones is missing; checked studies link under half to unresolved V genes, and the rest is unexplained. Present in this sample are some 200,000 clones, 70% to 85% of which were seen just once. The ten largest clones represent about 6.9% of the sample. Material: peripheral blood. These receptors were collected from a human donor with acute or convalescent COVID-19. The donor label of this sample is uncertain.

In nucleotides, the CDR3 is TGCGCCAGCAGCCCCGACAGGGAAGGGGCCGAGCAGTACTTC. Its protein product is CASSPDREGAEQYF. The V call is TRBV5-1, the J call TRBJ2-7, with 7 bases lining up with TRBD1. The V segment lost 4 bases and the J segment 6 bases; nucleotides outside the gene matches: 10. This CDR3 region has 14 residues. From germline, CDR1 is SGHRS and CDR2 YFSETQ.

The rearrangement links TRBV3-1 (or the pseudogene TRBV3-2) to TRBJ2-7; weak D call: TRBD2 (5 bases). V was clipped by 3 bases and J by 7 bases, with 10 bases between them. Germline assignment: CDR1 LGHDT and CDR2 YNNKEL (reference sequence). This CDR3 is built from 12 residues. Written as DNA, the CDR3 is TGTGCCAGCAGCCAGACTACGGGGGAGCAGTACTTC. Residues: CASSQTTGEQYF.

This chain uses TRBV21-1 with TRBJ1-5; the table names TRBD1, a call not compared with the DNA. TRBV21-1 is flagged as a pseudogene. This CDR3 has 15 amino acids. The CDR3 reads CASSKRTEGNQPQHF. The DNA of the CDR3 is TGTGCCAGCAGCAAACGTACAGAAGGAAATCAGCCCCAGCATTTT.

The chain combines TRBV11-2 with TRBJ1-6, with D unresolved. Trimming removed 1 base from V and 14 bases from J, with 12 bases in between. This CDR3 region has 13 residues. Germline V gives CDR1 SGHAT, CDR2 FQNNGV. The CDR3 DNA reads as TGTGCCAGCAGCTTAGGGGCAACCCGAGCCCTCCACTTT. Amino acids: CASSLGATRALHF.

The rearrangement links TRBV27 to TRBJ1-5; D gene uncertain. V lost 3 bases and J 5 bases, leaving 11 bases between the germline ends. The germline CDR1 and CDR2 sequences are MNHEY and SMNVEV (reference sequence). The CDR3 is made up of 14 amino acids. CDR3 sequence (DNA): TGTGCCAGCAGTTTGCGTCCCCCCTATCAGCCCCAGCATTTT. Amino acid sequence: CASSLRPPYQPQHF.

This chain joins TRBV27 and TRBJ1-1; TRBD1 agrees at 7 bases. In germline, CDR1 is MNHEY, CDR2 SMNVEV (reference sequence). The CDR3 totals 14 residues. V dropped 5 bases and J dropped 5; count of bases not matched to a gene: 8. The CDR3 coding sequence is TGTGCCAGCAGTCTTGACAACAGGGGTACTGAAGCTTTCTTT. Translated: CASSLDNRGTEAFF.

The chain joins TRBV27 to TRBJ2-2; 12 bases are a match to TRBD2. Germline loops: CDR1 MNHEY, CDR2 SMNVEV (reference sequence). With V trimmed by 5 bases and J by 1 base, 8 bases remained unmatched. The CDR3 totals 18 residues. CDR3 DNA: TGTGCCAGCAGTCCCCAGATGACTAGCGGGAGGAACACCGGGGAGCTGTTTTTT. Translating gives CASSPQMTSGRNTGELFF.

The gene calls are TRBV6-2 or TRBV6-3 and TRBJ2-3; maybe TRBD2 (5 bases). The V and J ends lost 0 bases and 2 bases respectively, with 15 bases between them. The CDR3 is 17 amino acids. CDR1 is MNHEY, CDR2 SVGEGT, per germline. CDR3 residues: CASSYSGGPSLTDTQYF. The CDR3 DNA reads as TGTGCCAGCAGTTACTCAGGCGGGCCCTCCCTCACAGATACGCAGTATTTT.

V is TRBV9 and J is TRBJ2-3; 7 bases map to TRBD2. The V and J ends lost 5 bases and 0 bases, in that order; junction bases with no gene match: 15. Per germline, CDR1 SGDLS and CDR2 YYNGEE. This CDR3 region has 18 residues. In DNA, the CDR3 is TGTGCCAGCAGTCAAGTTGGAGTGGGACTATGGAGCACAGATACGCAGTATTTT. Its translation: CASSQVGVGLWSTDTQYF.

This chain links TRBV2 with TRBJ2-1; 7 bases fit TRBD2. This CDR3 contains 18 residues. Trimming removed 3 bases from V and 3 bases from J; junction bases left unmatched: 14. Per the germline V gene, CDR1 is SNHLY and CDR2 is FYNNEI. Here the CDR3 reads CASSENLSGTTSYNEQFF. The CDR3 DNA reads TGTGCCAGCAGTGAGAACCTATCCGGGACTACCAGCTACAATGAGCAGTTCTTC.

V usage is TRBV2 and J usage is TRBJ1-1, with 8 bases matching TRBD1. The junction had 16 bases not matched to a gene; V was cut back by 7 bases and J by 6 bases. This CDR3 spans 16 amino acids. CDR1 is SNHLY, CDR2 FYNNEI, per germline. The CDR3 loop is CASTVRLTGERSEAFF. In DNA, the CDR3 is TGTGCCAGCACTGTTCGGTTGACAGGGGAGAGGTCTGAAGCTTTCTTT. The full variable domain, rest sourced from reference TRBV2 and TRBJ1-1, is EPEVTQTPSHQVTQMGQEVILRCVPISNHLYFYWYRQILGQKVEFLVSFYNNEISEKSEIFDDQFSVERPDGSNFTLKIRSTKLEDSAMYFCASTVRLTGERSEAFFGQGTRLTVV.

The genes are TRBV7-9 and TRBJ2-3; 13 positions match TRBD2. Germline trimming cut 1 base from V and 0 bases from J; bases unmatched to any gene: 7. The CDR3 contains 19 residues. From germline, CDR1 is SEHNR and CDR2 FQNEAQ (reference sequence). CDR3 DNA: TGTGCCAGCAGCTTAGGGAGACTAGCGGGAGGCCGTAGCACAGATACGCAGTATTTT. Residues: CASSLGRLAGGRSTDTQYF.

The V gene is TRBV7-3, the J gene TRBJ1-6; maybe TRBD1 (5 bases). Germline-derived CDR1 and CDR2 are SGHTA and FQGTGA. V was clipped by 0 bases and J by 4 bases, with 7 bases between them. The CDR3 sequence is 15 residues long. CDR3 in amino acids: CASSLTAGYNSPLHF. As DNA, the CDR3 is TGTGCCAGCAGCTTAACGGCAGGGTATAATTCACCCCTCCACTTT.

The chain joins TRBV18 to TRBJ2-5, with a tentative D call TRBD2 (7 bases). The CDR3 loop spans 19 amino acids. Germline V gives CDR1 KGHSH, CDR2 LQKENI. The V gene lost 3 bases and the J gene lost 2 bases, with 25 bases spanning the gap. The CDR3 loop is CASSPVGGQLLARQETQYF. The CDR3 region has the DNA TGTGCCAGCTCACCTGTGGGCGGACAGTTACTAGCGCGACAAGAGACCCAGTACTTC.

The V and J genes are TRBV6-5 and TRBJ1-5; D possibly corresponds to TRBD1 (6 bases). The V end was cut by 5 bases, the J end by 9 bases, with 17 bases between. CDR3 length: 14 residues. Germline V lookup: CDR1 MNHEY, CDR2 SVGAGI. The CDR3 sequence is CASSTGQSRRPQHF. CDR3 in DNA: TGTGCCAGCAGTACCGGACAGAGCCGACGGCCCCAGCATTTT.

This chain links TRBV6-5 with TRBJ2-7, with 15 bases that match TRBD2. The germline gives CDR1 MNHEY, CDR2 SVGAGI. This CDR3 is 15 amino acids long. The junction had 6 bases not matched to a gene; V was cut back by 8 bases and J by 4 bases. In DNA form, the CDR3 reads TGTGCCAGCGCAGGGACTAGCGGGAGGTATTACGAGCAGTACTTC. Translation: CASAGTSGRYYEQYF.

This sequence joins TRBV7-9 and TRBJ1-2, with a tentative D call TRBD1 (6 bases). V was shortened by 4 bases and J by 5 bases, with 14 bases between the two germline ends. In germline, CDR1 is SEHNR, CDR2 FQNEAQ (reference sequence). The CDR3 has 14 residues. CDR3 amino acids: CASSYMDSSYGYTF. The CDR3, as DNA: TGTGCCAGCAGCTATATGGACAGCTCTTATGGCTACACCTTC.

In regard to this clone: This same CDR3 is encoded by further DNA sequences in the sample. The V gene is TRBV2, the J gene TRBJ2-1, with D perhaps TRBD2 (6 bases). V was pared by 7 bases and J by 7 bases, with 11 bases between. This CDR3 contains 12 residues. Germline-derived CDR1 and CDR2 are SNHLY and FYNNEI. The CDR3 coding sequence is TGTGCCAGCATCCTTGCGGGAAATGAGCAGTTCTTC. Its translation: CASILAGNEQFF.

The J gene is TRBJ2-5, the V gene TRBV10-3; 11 bases are shared with TRBD2. The CDR3 sequence is 16 residues long. Losses at the gene ends were 5 bases for V and 5 bases for J; bases not matched to a gene: 10. The germline gives CDR1 ENHRY, CDR2 SYGVKD. The CDR3 loop reads CAISSILAGGVETQYF. CDR3 coding DNA: TGTGCCATCAGTAGCATTTTAGCGGGAGGGGTGGAGACCCAGTACTTC.

V and J are TRBV5-6 and TRBJ2-5, with 9 bases aligning to TRBD1. The germline V gene encodes CDR1 SGHDT and CDR2 YYEEEE. J gave up 5 bases and V 2 bases, and 7 bases lay outside the gene matches. The CDR3 length is 15 residues. CDR3 amino acids: CASSFGTGRGETQYF. CDR3 nucleotide sequence: TGTGCCAGCAGCTTCGGGACAGGGAGGGGTGAGACCCAGTACTTC.

The gene calls are TRBV19 and TRBJ1-2, with TRBD1 matching over 7 bases. V shed 4 bases, J shed 4 bases, and the junction held 12 bases outside the gene matches. Germline CDR1 reads LNHDA; CDR2 reads SQIVND (reference sequence). CDR3 length equals 16 residues. The CDR3 region has the DNA TGTGCCAGTAGTAAGCCTGGGACAGCCTTACCCTATGGCTACACCTTC. The encoded protein is CASSKPGTALPYGYTF.

The sample holds one count of this clone. The chain employs TRBV27 and TRBJ2-1; 8 nucleotides line up with TRBD2. The CDR3 spans 19 residues. Looked up from germline, CDR1 is MNHEY and CDR2 is SMNVEV (reference sequence). The trim removed 2 bases at V and 0 bases at J, leaving 12 bases unmatched. The CDR3 is CASSLKRDGREPSYNEQFF. The CDR3 DNA is TGTGCCAGCAGTTTAAAAAGGGACGGGAGGGAACCCTCCTACAATGAGCAGTTCTTC.

This clone was seen a single time. The chain carries TRBV4-3 and TRBJ2-3; 9 nucleotides agree with TRBD2. Germline V gene data show CDR1 as LGHNA and CDR2 as YSLEER. J was trimmed by 2 bases and V by 4 bases; bases with no gene match: 10. This CDR3 has 17 residues. CDR3 in amino acids: CASSRGAGTSPTDTQYF. The CDR3 DNA is TGCGCCAGCAGCCGAGGTGCCGGGACTAGCCCCACAGATACGCAGTATTTT.

J is TRBJ2-1 and V is TRBV28, with 11 bases fitting TRBD2. After removal of 10 bases from V and 4 bases from J, the junction contained 9 bases not matched to a gene. CDR1 and CDR2 (germline): MDHEN, SYDVKM. CDR3 length equals 15 residues. CDR3 in DNA: TGTGCCACCCAACGTGGGACTAGCGGTTACAATGAGCAGTTCTTC. Protein sequence: CATQRGTSGYNEQFF. The full variable domain, completed using reference TRBV28 and TRBJ2-1, is DVKVTQSSRYLVKRTGEKVFLECVQDMDHENMFWYRQDPGLGLRLIYFSYDVKMKEKGDIPEGYSVSREKKERFSLILESASTNQTSMYLCATQRGTSGYNEQFFGPGTRLTVL.

The CDR3 nucleotides are TGTGCCAGCTCACCACCGAGCCAGGGGAAAGGAAACACCATATATTTT. Protein product: CASSPPSQGKGNTIYF. This sequence joins TRBV18 and TRBJ1-3; tentatively, D is TRBD1 (6 bases). V lost 0 bases and J 4 bases, leaving 13 bases between the germline ends. The CDR3 extends over 16 amino acids. CDR1 and CDR2 (germline): KGHSH, LQKENI. The full variable domain, rest sourced from reference TRBV18 and TRBJ1-3, is NAGVMQNPRHLVRRRGQEARLRCSPMKGHSHVYWYRQLPEEGLKFMVYLQKENIIDESGMPKERFSAEFPKEGPSILRIQQVVRGDSAAYFCASSPPSQGKGNTIYFGEGSWLTVV.

The gene calls are TRBV6-5 and TRBJ1-5, with D possibly TRBD1 on 5 matching bases. V lost 7 bases and J lost 3, with 10 bases in between. CDR1 is MNHEY, CDR2 SVGAGI, per germline. The CDR3 covers 13 residues. The CDR3 loop is CASTPGFNQPQHF. In DNA, the CDR3 is TGTGCCAGCACCCCAGGGTTCAATCAGCCCCAGCATTTT.

J is TRBJ2-3 and V is TRBV5-1; TRBD2 aligns across 12 bases. This CDR3 has 16 residues. Germline CDR1 is SGHRS and CDR2 is YFSETQ. Trimming at V came to 4 bases and at J to 0 bases, leaving 3 bases not matched to a gene. CDR3 nucleotides: TGCGCCAGCAGCAAGGGGACTAGCGGGAGCACAGATACGCAGTATTTT. Its translation is CASSKGTSGSTDTQYF.

The rearrangement joins TRBV3-1 (or the pseudogene TRBV3-2) to TRBJ2-7; TRBD2 aligns across 7 bases. The CDR3 has 15 amino acids. V lost 1 base and J lost 2; bases outside the gene matches: 5. Germline assignment: CDR1 LGHDT and CDR2 YNNKEL (reference sequence). CDR3 amino acids: CASSQGGAGPYEQYF. The CDR3 region has the DNA TGTGCCAGCAGCCAAGGGGGAGCGGGGCCCTACGAGCAGTACTTC.

The gene calls are TRBV28 and TRBJ2-7; 10 bases are a match to TRBD2. J gave up 6 bases and V 3 bases, and 5 bases lay outside the gene matches. The germline V gene encodes CDR1 MDHEN and CDR2 SYDVKM. There are 14 residues in the CDR3. The CDR3 DNA follows: TGTGCCAGCAGTTTTCAGCGGGAGGGGGCCGAGCAGTACTTC. Protein product: CASSFQREGAEQYF.